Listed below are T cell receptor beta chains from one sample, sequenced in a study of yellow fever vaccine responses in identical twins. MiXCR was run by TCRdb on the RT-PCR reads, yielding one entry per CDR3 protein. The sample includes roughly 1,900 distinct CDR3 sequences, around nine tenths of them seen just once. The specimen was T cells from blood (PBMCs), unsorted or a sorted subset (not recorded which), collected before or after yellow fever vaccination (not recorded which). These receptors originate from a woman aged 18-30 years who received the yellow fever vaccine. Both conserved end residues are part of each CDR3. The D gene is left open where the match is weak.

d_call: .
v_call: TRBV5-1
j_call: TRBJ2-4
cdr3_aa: CASSSQGEGNIQYF

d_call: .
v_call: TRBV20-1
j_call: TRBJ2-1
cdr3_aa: CSARGGITYNEQFF

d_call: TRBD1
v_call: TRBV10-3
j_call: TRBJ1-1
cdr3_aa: CATTRTTGGETEAFF

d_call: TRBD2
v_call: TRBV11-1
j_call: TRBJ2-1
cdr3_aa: CASSDGPSGTYNEQFF

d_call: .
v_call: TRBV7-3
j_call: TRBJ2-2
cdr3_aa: CASSLPGNTGELFF

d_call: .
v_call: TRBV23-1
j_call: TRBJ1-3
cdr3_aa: CASSQSRRDLGNTIYF

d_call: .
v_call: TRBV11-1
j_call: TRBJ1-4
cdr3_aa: CASSVRDLSEKLFF

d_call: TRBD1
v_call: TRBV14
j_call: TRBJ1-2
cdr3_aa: CASSQKRTGGIDGYTF

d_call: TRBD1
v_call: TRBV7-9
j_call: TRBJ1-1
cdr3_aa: CASSLAQGKNTEAFF

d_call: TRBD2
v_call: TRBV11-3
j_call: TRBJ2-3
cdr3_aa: CASSPGSGLASDTQYF

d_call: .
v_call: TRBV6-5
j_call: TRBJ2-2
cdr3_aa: CASSYFLGTPNTGELFF

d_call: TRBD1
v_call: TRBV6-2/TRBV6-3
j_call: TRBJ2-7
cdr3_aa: CASSYSGTGGYEQYF

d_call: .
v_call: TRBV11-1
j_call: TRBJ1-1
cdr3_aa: CASSFGGLVTEAFF

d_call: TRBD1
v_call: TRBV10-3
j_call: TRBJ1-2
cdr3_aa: CAINGGSGQGARGYTF

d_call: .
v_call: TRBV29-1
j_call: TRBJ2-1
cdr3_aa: CSVEGLSSYNEQFF

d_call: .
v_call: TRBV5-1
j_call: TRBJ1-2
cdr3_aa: CASSISGYGYTF

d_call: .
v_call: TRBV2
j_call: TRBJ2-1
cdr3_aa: CASSEGDNGNEQFF

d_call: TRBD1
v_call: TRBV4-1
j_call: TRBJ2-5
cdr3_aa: CASSSGTGDQETQYF

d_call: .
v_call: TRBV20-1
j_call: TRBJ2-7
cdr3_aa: CSARTGPYEQYF

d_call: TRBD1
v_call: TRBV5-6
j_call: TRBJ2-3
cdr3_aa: CASSLEGQGRDTQYF

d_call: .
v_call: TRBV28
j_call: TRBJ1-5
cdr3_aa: CASSLSRGGSNQPQHF

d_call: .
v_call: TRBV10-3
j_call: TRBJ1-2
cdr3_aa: CAISGTSLVYTF

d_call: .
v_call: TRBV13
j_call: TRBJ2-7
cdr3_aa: CASSSPGISYEQYF

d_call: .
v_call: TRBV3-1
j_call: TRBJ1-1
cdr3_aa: CASSQDGRGNTEAFF

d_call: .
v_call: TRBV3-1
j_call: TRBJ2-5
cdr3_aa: CASSPGQETQYF

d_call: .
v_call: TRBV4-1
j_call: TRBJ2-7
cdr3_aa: CASSQTGTLSEQYF

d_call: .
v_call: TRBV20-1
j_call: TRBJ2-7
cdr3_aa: CSASSGFSYEQYF

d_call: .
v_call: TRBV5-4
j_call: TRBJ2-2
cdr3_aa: CASSLEPANTGELFF

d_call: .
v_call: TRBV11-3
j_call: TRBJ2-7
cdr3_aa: CASSLAGGPEPEQYF

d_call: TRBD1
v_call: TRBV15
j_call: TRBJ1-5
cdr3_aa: CATSREGQGRSQHF

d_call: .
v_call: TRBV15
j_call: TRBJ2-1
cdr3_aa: CATSRGGGDSSSYNEQFF

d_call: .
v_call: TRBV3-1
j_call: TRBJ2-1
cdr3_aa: CASSQDLLRESHNEQFF

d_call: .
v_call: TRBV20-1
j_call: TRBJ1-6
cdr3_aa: CSADNSPLHF

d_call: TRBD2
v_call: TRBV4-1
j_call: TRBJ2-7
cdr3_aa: CASSQPEIAGLYEQYF

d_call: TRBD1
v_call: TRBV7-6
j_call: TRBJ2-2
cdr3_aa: CASSLDRGKNTGELFF

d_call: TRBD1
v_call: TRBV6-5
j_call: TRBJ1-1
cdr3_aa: CASSYGQENTEAFF

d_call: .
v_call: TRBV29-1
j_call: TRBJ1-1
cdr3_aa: CSVEGYTEAFF

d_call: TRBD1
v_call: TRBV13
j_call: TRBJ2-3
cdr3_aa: CASTTPGQGDGTDTQYF

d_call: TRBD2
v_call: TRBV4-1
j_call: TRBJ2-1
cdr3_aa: CASSQGRTSGIYNEQFF

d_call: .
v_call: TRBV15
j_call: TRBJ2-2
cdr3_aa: CATSRGQEPNTGELFF

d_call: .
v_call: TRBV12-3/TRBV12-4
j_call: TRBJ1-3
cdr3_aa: CASSLNPGRNTIYF

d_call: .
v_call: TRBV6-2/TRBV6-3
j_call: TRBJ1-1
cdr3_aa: CASSYVRETEAFF

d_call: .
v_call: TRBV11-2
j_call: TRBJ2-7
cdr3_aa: CASRFQQNSYEQYF

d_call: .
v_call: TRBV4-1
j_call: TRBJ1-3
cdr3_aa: CASSQDVLVGNTIYF

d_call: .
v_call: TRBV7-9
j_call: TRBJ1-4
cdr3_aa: CASSLAHRTEKLFF

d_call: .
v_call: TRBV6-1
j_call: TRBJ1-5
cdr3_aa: CASSKTRYSNQPQHF

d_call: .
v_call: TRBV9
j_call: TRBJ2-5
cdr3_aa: CASSVEAGLVETQYF

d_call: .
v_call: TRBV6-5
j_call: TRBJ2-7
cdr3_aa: CASSYSGPYEQYF

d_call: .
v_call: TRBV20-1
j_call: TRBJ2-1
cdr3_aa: CSAERVVDNEQFF

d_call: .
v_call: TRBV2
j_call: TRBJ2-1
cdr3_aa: CASSEKGGGWSYNEQFF

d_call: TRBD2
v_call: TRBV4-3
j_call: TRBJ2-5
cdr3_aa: CASSPGLAGLQETQYF

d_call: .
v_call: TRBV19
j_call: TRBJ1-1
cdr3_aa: CASSTQMNTEAFF

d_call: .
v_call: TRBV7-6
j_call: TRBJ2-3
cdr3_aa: CASSLFGTSHTDTQYF

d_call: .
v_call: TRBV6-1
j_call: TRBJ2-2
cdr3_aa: CASSPGTTDTGELFF

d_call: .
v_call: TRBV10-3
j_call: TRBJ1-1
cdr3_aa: CAISDGQTNTEAFF

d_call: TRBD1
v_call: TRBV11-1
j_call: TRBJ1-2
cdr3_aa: CASSFVTGVDYGYTF

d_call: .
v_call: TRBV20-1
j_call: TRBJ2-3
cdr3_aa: CSAIGSGDTQYF

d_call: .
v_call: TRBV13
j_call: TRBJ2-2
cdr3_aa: CASRKSGGSTGELFF

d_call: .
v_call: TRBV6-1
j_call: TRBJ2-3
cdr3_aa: CASSPRLTDTQYF